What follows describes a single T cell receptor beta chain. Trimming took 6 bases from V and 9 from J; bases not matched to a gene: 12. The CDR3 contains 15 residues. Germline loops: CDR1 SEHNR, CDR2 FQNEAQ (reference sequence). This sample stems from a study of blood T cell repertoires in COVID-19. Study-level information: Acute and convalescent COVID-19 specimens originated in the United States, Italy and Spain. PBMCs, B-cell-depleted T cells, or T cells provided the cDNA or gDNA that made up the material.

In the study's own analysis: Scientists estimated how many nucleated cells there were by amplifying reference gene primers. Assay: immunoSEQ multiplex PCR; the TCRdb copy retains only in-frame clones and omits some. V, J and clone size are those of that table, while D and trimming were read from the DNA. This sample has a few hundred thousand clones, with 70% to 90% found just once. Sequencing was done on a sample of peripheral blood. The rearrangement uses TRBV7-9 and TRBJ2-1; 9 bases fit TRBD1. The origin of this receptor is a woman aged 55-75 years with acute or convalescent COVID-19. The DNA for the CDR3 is TGTGCCAGCAGGGATGGACAGGGGCGGTTTACTGAGCAGTTCTTC. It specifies CASRDGQGRFTEQFF.